This TCR beta chain was recovered during a study of cytomegalovirus exposure and HLA in healthy donors. The PCR was carried out with 60 Vbeta primers and 13 Jbeta primers. The table came from immunoSEQ multiplex PCR; TCRdb's copy has only in-frame clones and leaves some out. The repertoire has fewer than 150,000 clones, around 76% of them found once; the top ten carry approximately 2.8%. The study, taken as a whole, reports: Association of a missense DCLRE1C variant with TCR beta V- and J-gene trimming was reported in a later analysis. Common viral pathogens (according to a later analysis) appeared linked to several of the most significant clusters. A few V segments could not be told apart, such as TRBV6-2 and TRBV6-3, and were left out.

With regard to this clone: Its specificity is unknown.

Unmatched junction bases numbered 7, after V lost 0 bases and J lost 6 bases. CDR1 is SGHRS and CDR2 is YFSETQ in the germline V gene. This CDR3 contains 16 residues. Source material: PBMCs. The chain has TRBV5-1 and TRBJ1-2; 11 nucleotides line up with TRBD1. This TCR came from a male donor in good health and CMV-seronegative. CDR3 in DNA: TGCGCCAGCAGCTTGGGCCATGGACAGGGGGCGAATGGCTACACCTTC. Translated: CASSLGHGQGANGYTF.